These 22 T cell receptor beta chains were all obtained from the same sample, sequenced in a study of shared clonotypes between healthy human individuals. Only CD45RO-negative cells positively selected for CCR7 counted as naive CD8 cells, so terminally differentiated effector memory CD45RA+ cells were excluded. Assay used: immunoSEQ multiplex PCR; TCRdb lists only in-frame clones, some missing. This table holds around 600,000 clones, approximately 95% found once. Sequencing used naive CD8+ T cells sorted from blood. Receptor source: a woman younger than 45 in good health.

This clone appeared once. The chain employs TRBV2 and TRBJ1-1; unclear D gene. The V gene's germline CDR1 is SNHLY and CDR2 FYNNEI. This CDR3 contains 15 residues. V lost 2 bases and J lost 1, with 11 bases in between. The CDR3 region has the DNA TGTGCCAGCAGTGAATTTGGAGGCCCGAACACTGAAGCTTTCTTT. Residues: CASSEFGGPNTEAFF. The whole variable domain, filled in from reference TRBV2 and TRBJ1-1, reads EPEVTQTPSHQVTQMGQEVILRCVPISNHLYFYWYRQILGQKVEFLVSFYNNEISEKSEIFDDQFSVERPDGSNFTLKIRSTKLEDSAMYFCASSEFGGPNTEAFFGQGTRLTVV.

The V and J genes are TRBV11-2 and TRBJ2-1; 12 positions agree with TRBD2. Per germline, CDR1 SGHAT and CDR2 FQNNGV. CDR3 length equals 16 residues. The J segment lost 8 bases and the V segment lost 1 base, leaving 6 bases of the junction unmatched. The CDR3 is CASSLGVLAGGDEQFF. The DNA of the CDR3 is TGTGCCAGCAGCTTAGGGGTTCTAGCGGGAGGGGATGAGCAGTTCTTC.

CDR3 sequence reads: CATRKEGRAFYNEQFF. The CDR3 DNA reads as TGTGCCACCCGCAAGGAGGGGCGGGCGTTCTACAATGAGCAGTTCTTC. The chain has TRBV15 and TRBJ2-1, with D possibly TRBD2 on 6 matching bases. CDR1 and CDR2 (germline): LNHNV, YYDKDF (reference sequence). CDR3 length: 16 amino acids. V lost 8 bases to trimming and J lost 3 bases, with 20 bases between them.

This chain joins TRBV13 and TRBJ1-1; no clear D gene. Trimming stripped 1 base from V and 6 bases from J, with 6 bases between. This CDR3 is built from 12 residues. The germline V gene encodes CDR1 PRHDT and CDR2 FYEKMQ (reference sequence). The CDR3 DNA sequence: TGTGCCAGCAGCTTAGTTTTGTCTGAAGCTTTCTTT. Protein sequence: CASSLVLSEAFF.

CDR3 residues: CASSVGTGSGQPQHF. In DNA, the CDR3 is TGTGCCAGCAGCGTAGGGACAGGTTCGGGTCAGCCCCAGCATTTT. V and J are TRBV9 and TRBJ1-5; 7 nucleotides line up with TRBD1. CDR1 is SGDLS and CDR2 is YYNGEE in the germline V gene. The CDR3 covers 15 residues. The V segment lost 0 bases and the J segment 6 bases; nucleotides outside the gene matches: 6. Full variable domain (remainder filled in from reference TRBV9 and TRBJ1-5): DSGVTQTPKHLITATGQRVTLRCSPRSGDLSVYWYQQSLDQGLQFLIQYYNGEERAKGNILERFSAQQFPDLHSELNLSSLELGDSALYFCASSVGTGSGQPQHFGDGTRLSIL.

V usage is TRBV5-8 and J usage is TRBJ2-1, with D unclear. The CDR3 has 14 residues. Germline V CDR1 and CDR2: SGHTS, YDEGEE. The V gene lost 7 bases and the J gene lost 0 bases, with 11 bases spanning the gap. The CDR3 sequence: CASGSDNSYNEQFF. As DNA, the CDR3 is TGTGCCAGCGGTAGTGACAACTCCTACAATGAGCAGTTCTTC.

CDR3 sequence: CASSVAPTGNEQYF. The CDR3 DNA reads TGTGCCAGCAGCGTTGCCCCAACCGGGAACGAGCAGTACTTC. V usage is TRBV9 and J usage is TRBJ2-7; TRBD2 might be the D (5 bases). This CDR3 spans 14 amino acids. Deletions cut 2 bases from V and 5 bases from J, with 14 bases between. Germline CDR1 SGDLS, CDR2 YYNGEE.

A word on this clone: In the same sample, other DNA sequences code for this CDR3. This sequence joins TRBV27 and TRBJ2-7; the D gene is possibly TRBD2 (7 bases). With 4 bases removed from V and 2 bases from J, the gap between germline ends came to 9 bases. Germline CDR1 and CDR2: MNHEY and SMNVEV (reference sequence). The CDR3 has 13 amino acids. CDR3: CASSSRGPYEQYF. For the CDR3, the DNA is TGTGCCAGCAGTTCGCGGGGGCCCTACGAGCAGTACTTC.

V gene TRBV9 combines with J gene TRBJ2-1; 9 bases fit TRBD2. This CDR3 spans 16 amino acids. The V and J ends lost 3 bases and 6 bases, in that order; junction bases with no gene match: 10. Looked up from germline, CDR1 is SGDLS and CDR2 is YYNGEE. The CDR3 region has the DNA TGTGCCAGCAGCGGACAGACTAGCGGTCAAGGCAATGAGCAGTTCTTC. Translation gives CASSGQTSGQGNEQFF.

The V call is TRBV28, the J call TRBJ1-5, with 7 bases identical to TRBD1. Trimming took 0 bases from V and 3 from J; bases not matched to a gene: 2. Germline values: CDR1 MDHEN, CDR2 SYDVKM. The CDR3 spans 15 residues. Here the CDR3 reads CASSLWTGINQPQHF. The CDR3 DNA sequence: TGTGCCAGCAGTTTATGGACAGGGATCAATCAGCCCCAGCATTTT. Using reference TRBV28 and TRBJ1-5 for the parts outside the CDR3, the full variable domain is DVKVTQSSRYLVKRTGEKVFLECVQDMDHENMFWYRQDPGLGLRLIYFSYDVKMKEKGDIPEGYSVSREKKERFSLILESASTNQTSMYLCASSLWTGINQPQHFGDGTRLSIL.

This chain joins TRBV27 and TRBJ2-5, with D perhaps matching TRBD2 (6 bases). The DNA end favors TRBJ2-7, so the J call may be wrong. The CDR3 is 15 residues long. Germline CDR1 is MNHEY and CDR2 is SMNVEV (reference sequence). This CDR3 is CASTTTGQGGYEQYF. Written as DNA, the CDR3 is TGTGCCAGCACTACTACCGGGCAGGGAGGCTACGAGCAGTACTTC.

The V gene is TRBV11-2, the J gene TRBJ2-7; no firm D call. The germline CDR1 and CDR2 sequences are SGHAT and FQNNGV. CDR3 length: 15 amino acids. Trimming pared 4 bases from V and 4 bases from J, leaving 17 bases between. The chain's CDR3 is CASSSLGRQTYEQYF. The DNA of the CDR3 is TGTGCCAGCAGCTCCCTCGGGCGGCAGACTTACGAGCAGTACTTC.

The chain has TRBV11-2 and TRBJ2-1; 7 bases agree with TRBD2. The CDR3 contains 15 residues. CDR1 and CDR2 from the germline V gene are SGHAT and FQNNGV. J lost 6 bases, V lost 1 base, and 6 bases had no gene match. CDR3 amino acids: CASSLVGGGGNEQFF. The CDR3, as DNA: TGTGCCAGCAGCTTAGTAGGTGGCGGGGGCAATGAGCAGTTCTTC.

The chain couples TRBV19 to TRBJ2-7; D call uncertain. Germline assignment: CDR1 LNHDA and CDR2 SQIVND (reference sequence). Trimming took 4 bases from V and 6 from J, leaving 13 bases between them. The CDR3 is made up of 13 amino acids. CDR3 sequence (DNA): TGTGCCAGTAGTAGTCCCCTCAACGGCGAGCAGTACTTC. Translating it yields CASSSPLNGEQYF.

The chain carries TRBV25-1 and TRBJ2-7; TRBD2 matches 11 bases. This CDR3 has 17 residues. V dropped 1 base and J dropped 2; count of bases not matched to a gene: 7. From germline, CDR1 is MGHDK and CDR2 SYGVNS. CDR3 in amino acids: CASSEWVLAGGPYEQYF. CDR3 sequence (DNA): TGTGCCAGCAGTGAATGGGTCCTAGCGGGAGGACCCTACGAGCAGTACTTC.

The rearrangement joins TRBV6-5 to TRBJ2-7, with 7 bases that match TRBD1. V was pared by 0 bases and J by 3 bases, with 2 bases of the junction left unmatched. From germline, CDR1 is MNHEY and CDR2 SVGAGI. The CDR3 covers 14 residues. CDR3 coding DNA: TGTGCCAGCAGTTACTCAGGGGACAGCTACGAGCAGTACTTC. Its translation is CASSYSGDSYEQYF.

The V gene is TRBV15, the J gene TRBJ1-2; 9 bases match TRBD1. Germline CDR1 reads LNHNV; CDR2 reads YYDKDF (reference sequence). This CDR3 has 16 residues. The V segment lost 9 bases and the J segment 8 bases; nucleotides outside the gene matches: 19. The CDR3 DNA follows: TGTGCCACTATCAACTACCGGGACAGGGTGTTGGGCGGCTACACCTTC. Translating gives CATINYRDRVLGGYTF.

The rearrangement links TRBV5-6 to TRBJ2-1; D gene ambiguous. V was clipped by 4 bases and J by 6 bases, with 8 bases between them. The CDR3 has 12 amino acids. The germline V gene encodes CDR1 SGHDT and CDR2 YYEEEE. CDR3 in DNA: TGTGCCAGCAGCGGCGGTCTCAATGAGCAGTTCTTC. Protein product: CASSGGLNEQFF.

V and J are TRBV10-1 and TRBJ2-2; 7 nucleotides agree with TRBD1. Germline values: CDR1 WNHNN, CDR2 SYGVQD (reference sequence). The CDR3 totals 14 residues. Unmatched junction bases numbered 4, after V lost 5 bases and J lost 4 bases. This CDR3 is CASSPGQTTGELFF. The CDR3 DNA is TGCGCCAGCAGTCCGGGACAGACCACCGGGGAGCTGTTTTTT.

V is TRBV7-3 and J is TRBJ2-7; TRBD2 matches 9 bases. The ends lost 5 bases at V and 2 bases at J; junction bases unmatched: 10. Germline lookup yields CDR1 SGHTA and CDR2 FQGTGA. This CDR3 is 16 amino acids long. The CDR3, as DNA: TGTGCCAGCAGCCCCTCGGGTAGCGGGAGTGCCTACGAGCAGTACTTC. Its translation is CASSPSGSGSAYEQYF.

J is TRBJ1-2 and V is TRBV7-9; D might be TRBD1 (5 bases). Deletions cut 2 bases from V and 4 bases from J, with 14 bases between. Germline CDR1 and CDR2: SEHNR and FQNEAQ (reference sequence). The CDR3 runs to 15 residues. DNA of the CDR3: TGTGCCAGCAGCTTAAAGGTCGACAGCATCTATGGCTACACCTTC. Translating gives CASSLKVDSIYGYTF.

V gene TRBV10-3 combines with J gene TRBJ1-2; D uncertain. This CDR3 comprises 14 residues. In germline, CDR1 is ENHRY, CDR2 SYGVKD. V lost 2 bases and J 4 bases, leaving 11 bases between the germline ends. The CDR3 sequence is CAISEKGTAYGYTF. The DNA of the CDR3 is TGTGCCATCAGTGAGAAGGGCACAGCCTATGGCTACACCTTC.